What follows is one TCR beta chain and its context. Its antigen remains unidentified. The repertoire was sequenced with immunoSEQ multiplex PCR; TCRdb's copy has only in-frame clones and lacks some. Found here are nearly 80,000 clones, around 94% of them singletons; the top ten hold 8.5% to 10%. The germline gives CDR1 LNHDA, CDR2 SQIVND (reference sequence). The CDR3 is 15 residues long. V was trimmed by 7 bases and J by 3 bases, leaving 16 bases between them. These data are taken from a study of OX40 agonist ivuxolimab in advanced cancers. Across the whole study: It was ivuxolimab, an agonistic anti-OX40 (CD134) antibody, that patients were treated with. Every 2 weeks, ivuxolimab was infused into the patients intravenously at between 0.01 and 10 mg/kg. Broader study findings: Averaging showed that CD8+ T cells had more expanded clones than CD4+ did.

J is TRBJ2-1 and V is TRBV19; a possible D gene is TRBD2 (6 bases). The source of this sequence is an adult with an advanced solid tumor such as melanoma, head and neck, liver or kidney cancer. The starting material was CD4+ or CD8+ T cells sorted from blood, obtained in a trial of the OX40 agonist ivuxolimab. CDR3 residues: CASNSGGPLYNEQFF. The CDR3 DNA reads as TGTGCCAGTAATAGCGGAGGCCCACTCTACAATGAGCAGTTCTTC.